This T cell receptor (beta chain) was sequenced in a study of blood T cell repertoires in COVID-19. The V gene's germline CDR1 is SSHAT and CDR2 FNYEAQ (reference sequence). This CDR3 has 14 amino acids. Unmatched junction bases numbered 3, after V lost 5 bases and J lost 0 bases. In the original processing: Amplifying reference gene primers gave estimates of nucleated cell counts. Measured with immunoSEQ multiplex PCR; TCRdb has only the in-frame clones, and not every one. V, J and clone size are taken as reported in that table, and D and trimming were inferred from the DNA itself. The sample lists about 51,000 clones, roughly 84% occurring once.

The receptor comes from a man aged 50 or older with acute or convalescent COVID-19. Input material: peripheral blood. This chain links TRBV7-7 with TRBJ2-5, with 7 nucleotides matching TRBD2. The CDR3 reads CASSLGLDQETQYF. CDR3 DNA: TGTGCCAGCAGCCTCGGACTAGACCAAGAGACCCAGTACTTC.